This TCR beta chain was identified in a study of spatial heterogeneity in lung cancer. Looked up from germline, CDR1 is MDHEN and CDR2 is SYDVKM. V was pared by 4 bases and J by 5 bases, with 14 bases between. The CDR3 totals 14 residues. As to this clonotype: A read error may be the cause here, since a much bigger clone is one base away.

Each molecule of TCR cDNA was tagged with one unique molecular identifier. TCRdb independently ran MiXCR on the 5' RACE reads; one entry per CDR3 protein. The sample holds about 60,000 distinct CDR3 sequences, about 8% seen once. Regarding time point: sample taken at primary tumor resection. Unsorted whole RNA of tumor, nontumor lung or frozen PBMC was sequenced. The source was PBMCs, collected at surgery. The receptor comes from a female donor with early-stage non-small cell lung cancer. The genes are TRBV28 and TRBJ1-2; a possible D gene is TRBD1 (5 bases). The CDR3 nucleotides read TGTGCCAGCAGTTACGGCAGAAGGGGTTATGGCTACACCTTC. Translation: CASSYGRRGYGYTF.